The entry below describes one TCR beta chain. TCRdb's table, derived via immunoSEQ multiplex PCR, lists solely in-frame clones and lacks some. The table lists a few hundred thousand clones, roughly nine tenths of them singletons, with approximately 0.85% in the top ten. This entry belongs to a study of blood T cell repertoires in COVID-19. The V and J ends lost 5 bases and 2 bases, in that order; junction bases with no gene match: 3. The germline gives CDR1 MDHEN, CDR2 SYDVKM. CDR3 length: 14 residues. The J gene is TRBJ2-7, the V gene TRBV28; 10 nucleotides align to TRBD1. This clonotype was sampled from a woman in her thirties or forties who had recovered from COVID-19. The sample was peripheral blood. CDR3 sequence: CASSTGQGAYEQYF. The CDR3 nucleotides are TGTGCCAGCAGTACCGGACAGGGGGCCTACGAGCAGTACTTC. Looking up the rest from reference TRBV28 and TRBJ2-7 gives the full variable domain: DVKVTQSSRYLVKRTGEKVFLECVQDMDHENMFWYRQDPGLGLRLIYFSYDVKMKEKGDIPEGYSVSREKKERFSLILESASTNQTSMYLCASSTGQGAYEQYFGPGTRLTVT.